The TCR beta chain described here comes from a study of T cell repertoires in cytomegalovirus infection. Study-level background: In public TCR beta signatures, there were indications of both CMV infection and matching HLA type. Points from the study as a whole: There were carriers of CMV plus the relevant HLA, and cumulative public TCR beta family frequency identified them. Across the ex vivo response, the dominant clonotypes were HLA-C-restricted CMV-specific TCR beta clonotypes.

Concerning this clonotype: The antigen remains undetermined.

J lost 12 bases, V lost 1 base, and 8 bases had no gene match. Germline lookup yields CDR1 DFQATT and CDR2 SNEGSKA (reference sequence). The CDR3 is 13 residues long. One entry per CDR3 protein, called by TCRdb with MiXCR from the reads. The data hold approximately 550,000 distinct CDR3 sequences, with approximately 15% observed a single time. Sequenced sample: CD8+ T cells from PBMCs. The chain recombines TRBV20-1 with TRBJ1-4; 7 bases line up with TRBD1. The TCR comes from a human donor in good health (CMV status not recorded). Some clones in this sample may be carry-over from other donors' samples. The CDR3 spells CSARARDRVELFF. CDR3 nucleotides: TGCAGTGCTAGAGCCCGGGACAGAGTCGAACTGTTTTTT.